This entry describes one T cell receptor beta chain. The antigen it recognizes is unknown. Qualities for individual bases were not recorded, and no much larger clone is one base off. In the germline V gene (reference sequence), CDR1 corresponds to DFQATT and CDR2 to SNEGSKA. Spanning cysteine to phenylalanine, the CDR3 consists of 17 amino acids. Only the CDR3 DNA is retained, 51 bases long and in frame from the first base. Compared with germline, V lacks 6 bases and J lacks 2 bases; bases without a gene match: 17. RNA was extracted using the RNeasy kit, and roughly 0.45 to 1 ug of the RNA was reverse transcribed with random hexamers. The immunoSEQ multiplex PCR assay, covering 54 Vbeta and 13 Jbeta segments, was used to amplify TCR beta CDR3 regions. To correct PCR amplification bias, a synthetic template baseline was used for both primer optimization and computational correction. The authors processed their data as follows. Reads were annotated to V, D and J genes per IMGT and analyzed with immunoSEQ Analyzer, keeping only productive sequences. Clonality was calculated as one minus the Shannon entropy normalized by log2 of the number of productive unique sequences. For each patient and control, public and private clones were evaluated among the 100 most prevalent clones. Susac-specific clones were defined as absent from healthy and MS cohorts, around 970 published viral clones and other ImmuneACCESS disease sequences. TCRdb reran the public reads through fastp at Q25 and MiXCR, keeping productive beta chains. Every distinct CDR3 protein forms one entry, paired with its most common genes and DNA. Here the V and J calls rest on TCRdb's processing, not on the authors' analysis. This sample has 330,000 or so distinct CDR3 sequences in its table, and approximately 90% of those were observed once. Approximately 0.18% of the sample is taken by the ten largest.

These data come from a study of CD8 T cells in Susac syndrome (dated by TCRdb to about 2019). Describing the broader study: Repertoire sequencing was used to test whether CD8+ T cell activation and differentiation in Susac syndrome was antigen driven. The study compared CD8+ T cell repertoire clonality among eleven to twelve healthy donors, some 14 Susac syndrome patients and approximately 16 multiple sclerosis patients. The paper as a whole reports these results and caveats: The TCR sequencing and HLA analysis was acknowledged to have included a relatively small number of individuals.

Peripheral blood CD8+ and CD4+ T cells from healthy donors, Susac syndrome patients and multiple sclerosis patients were profiled using high-throughput TCR beta sequencing. The multiple sclerosis controls were treatment-naive patients who had stable or active relapsing-remitting disease and met the revised McDonald criteria. Bulk CD8+ and CD4+ T cells were purified by magnetic negative isolation, while CD8+ TEMRA cells were enriched using FACS. Blood was collected in EDTA tubes and processed within 24 hours, with PBMCs isolated through density gradient centrifugation. PBMCs intended for TCR sequencing were cryopreserved in liquid nitrogen and thawed later in a water bath at 37 degrees C. The sorted or isolated CD4+, CD8+ and CD8+ TEMRA cells reached a purity of at least 90%.

This TCR derives from a human donor with multiple sclerosis. The rearrangement joined TRBV20-1 to TRBJ2-5; TRBD1 matches 8 bases in the middle. What was sequenced was CD8+ T cells from PBMCs. The base sequence is TGCAGTGCGAAACGAACCCAGGGGACAGGCTTACAAGAGACCCAGTACTTC. This sequence encodes CSAKRTQGTGLQETQYF.